This T cell receptor (beta chain) was sequenced for a study of post-analysis software for immune sequencing data. For the study at large: The courses of disease that were included comprised relapsing-remitting, secondary progressive and progressive-relapsing multiple sclerosis. Study-wide results and caveats: Patients carried roughly five TRBV segments more frequently than controls did, and TRBV5-6, TRBV5-1 and TRBV20-1 were among them. Versus controls, multiple sclerosis patients showed significantly lower diversity (normalized Chao1).

This CDR3 comprises 13 residues. With V trimmed by 5 bases and J by 10 bases, 7 bases remained unmatched. This clonotype was detected a few times. Antigen: not known. TCR beta cDNA libraries included unique molecular identifiers. MiXCR, run by TCRdb on the PCR reads, gives a single entry per CDR3 protein. In the table there are some 450,000 distinct CDR3 sequences, around 40% of which are singletons. The sample was blood. The origin of this receptor is a girl aged 10 to 17 with multiple sclerosis. The chain carries TRBV12-3 or TRBV12-4 and TRBJ2-1, with 8 nucleotides matching TRBD1. CDR3 region: CASSLSWTGEQFF. DNA for the CDR3: TGTGCCAGCAGTCTCTCCTGGACAGGGGAGCAGTTCTTC.